These T cell receptor beta chains were read from a single sample in a study of cytomegalovirus exposure and HLA in healthy donors. Assay: immunoSEQ multiplex PCR; the TCRdb copy retains only in-frame clones and omits some. The data contain 65,000 to 100,000 clones, more than 60% of them singletons. The sequencing input was PBMCs. These receptors originate from a man aged 35 to 55 in good health and CMV-seronegative. CDR3s include the opening cysteine and the closing phenylalanine or tryptophan. D genes are given only for firm matches. Size is stated for part of the rows, as once, few or many counts, or as a class when the clone is expanded.

d_call | j_call | v_call | clone_size | cdr3_nt | cdr3_aa
- | TRBJ1-2 | TRBV4-2 | - | TGTGCCAGCAGCCAAGTCTCCCGGACAGTCGATAACTATGGCTACACCTTC | CASSQVSRTVDNYGYTF
- | TRBJ1-5 | TRBV19 | - | TGTGCCAGTAGTATTTTTGAGGGCATCGGCAATCAGCCCCAGCATTTT | CASSIFEGIGNQPQHF
TRBD1 | TRBJ2-1 | TRBV4-1 | once | TGCGCCAGCAGCCAGAGGACAGGCGACGACTCCTACAATGAGCAGTTCTTC | CASSQRTGDDSYNEQFF
- | TRBJ1-1 | TRBV15 | - | TGTGCCACCAGCAACCGGGAAACCCCGAACACTGAAGCTTTCTTT | CATSNRETPNTEAFF
- | TRBJ2-2 | TRBV19 | - | TGTGCCAGTAGTAGAAACAGGAACACCGGGGAGCTGTTTTTT | CASSRNRNTGELFF
TRBD1 | TRBJ1-1 | TRBV5-1 | - | TGCGCCAGCAGCTTGACAGGACAGGGTATGAACACTGAAGCTTTCTTT | CASSLTGQGMNTEAFF
- | TRBJ1-6 | TRBV9 | once | TGTGCCAGCGGGGGAGGGGTAGGTTCACCCCTCCACTTT | CASGGGVGSPLHF
TRBD1 | TRBJ2-2 | TRBV2 | - | TGTGCCAGCAGCCGGACAGGGGGCGACACCGGGGAGCTGTTTTTT | CASSRTGGDTGELFF
TRBD1 | TRBJ2-2 | TRBV9 | - | TGTGCCAGCAGCGTAGGGACAGGGGGCACCGGGGAGCTGTTTTTT | CASSVGTGGTGELFF
TRBD1 | TRBJ1-1 | TRBV5-4 | - | TGTGCCAGCAGCAACGGGGACAGGGGTTGGGACACTGAAGCTTTCTTT | CASSNGDRGWDTEAFF
- | TRBJ2-3 | TRBV7-3 | - | TGTGCCAGCAGCCCCCTCGGGGATAAAGGGGATACGCAGTATTTT | CASSPLGDKGDTQYF
- | TRBJ2-3 | TRBV5-1 | - | TGCGCCAGCAGCTTGCTCTACACAGATACGCAGTATTTT | CASSLLYTDTQYF
- | TRBJ2-2 | TRBV2 | - | TGTGCCAGCTCAAGAGACATGGCGAACACCGGGGAGCTGTTTTTT | CASSRDMANTGELFF
TRBD1 | TRBJ2-2 | TRBV30 | once | TGTGCCTGGACGTGGGGACAGGGGATCACCGGGGAGCTGTTTTTT | CAWTWGQGITGELFF
TRBD1 | TRBJ1-2 | TRBV6-5 | - | TGTGCCAGCAGTTACTCTCCCAGGGGGCAGGGCTACACCTTC | CASSYSPRGQGYTF
TRBD1 | TRBJ1-6 | TRBV11-2 | - | TGTGCCAGCAGATCCCCGGGACAGCGATCTTCACCCCTCCACTTT | CASRSPGQRSSPLHF
- | TRBJ1-1 | TRBV5-1 | - | TGCGCCAGCAGCACAAGGACATACTCGAACACTGAAGCTTTCTTT | CASSTRTYSNTEAFF
- | TRBJ1-2 | TRBV19 | once | TGTGCCAGTAGTATAGGCGCAGGGGCCTATGGCTACACCTTC | CASSIGAGAYGYTF
TRBD1 | TRBJ1-5 | TRBV2 | - | TGTGCCAGCAGTGTTGACAGGGCGAAGCAGCCCCAGCATTTT | CASSVDRAKQPQHF
TRBD2 | TRBJ2-3 | TRBV2 | once | TGTGCCAGCTCGACTAGCGTGGATACGCAGTATTTT | CASSTSVDTQYF
- | TRBJ2-1 | TRBV6-6 | - | TGTGCCACCCTCCCACACAACGAAATATACAATGAGCAGTTCTTC | CATLPHNEIYNEQFF
- | TRBJ1-5 | TRBV25-1 | few | TGTGCCAGCAGTGAAGGGGGGAACCCCAATCAGCCCCAGCATTTT | CASSEGGNPNQPQHF
- | TRBJ1-2 | TRBV6-5 | once | TGTGCCAGCAGTTACTCCCTATCCGTTGCGAATGGCTACACCTTC | CASSYSLSVANGYTF
TRBD1 | TRBJ2-5 | TRBV5-6 | - | TGTGCCAGCAGGGTTGGGACAGCCCCGACCCAGTACTTC | CASRVGTAPTQYF
TRBD2 | TRBJ2-1 | TRBV5-1 | - | TGCGCCAGCAGCTTGACTAGCGACTCCTACAATGAGCAGTTCTTC | CASSLTSDSYNEQFF
- | TRBJ1-3 | TRBV15 | - | TGTGCCACCAGCCATACAGGGTTTGGAAACACCATATATTTT | CATSHTGFGNTIYF
TRBD2 | TRBJ2-5 | TRBV6-6 | - | TGTGCCAGCAGACAACCGGGACTAGCCGGGTTTAAGACCCAGTACTTC | CASRQPGLAGFKTQYF
TRBD1 | TRBJ1-4 | TRBV19 | - | TGTGCCAGTAGCCCCACAGGGGGCCTTTATAATGAAAAACTGTTTTTT | CASSPTGGLYNEKLFF
- | TRBJ2-3 | TRBV4-2 | - | TGTGCCAGCAGCCAAGAAACTACACGGGTGGTAGATACGCAGTATTTT | CASSQETTRVVDTQYF
TRBD2 | TRBJ2-7 | TRBV29-1 | - | TGCAGCGTTGAGAATCAGGGGGATAGCGGGGGTCCTTTGGAGCAGTACTTC | CSVENQGDSGGPLEQYF
TRBD2 | TRBJ2-7 | TRBV15 | - | TGTGCCACCAGCAGTGTCCGGGTAGCGGGAGGGCCTTACGAGCAGTACTTC | CATSSVRVAGGPYEQYF
TRBD1 | TRBJ2-6 | TRBV5-1 | once | TGCGCCAGCAGCTCTACCGGGACAGAGGGCGTCCTGACTTTC | CASSSTGTEGVLTF
- | TRBJ1-4 | TRBV6-5 | - | TGTGCCAGCAGTTGCCGAGGGGGTGCTGAAAAACTGTTTTTT | CASSCRGGAEKLFF
TRBD1 | TRBJ2-2 | TRBV30 | - | TGTGCCTGGAGTGGTCAGGGGGTCACCGGGGAGCTGTTTTTT | CAWSGQGVTGELFF
- | TRBJ2-1 | TRBV4-2 | - | TGTGCCAGCAGCCAAGGTGTAACCGGGACCTACAATGAGCAGTTCTTC | CASSQGVTGTYNEQFF
TRBD1 | TRBJ2-2 | TRBV9 | - | TGTGCCAGCAGCGCCCGGGACAGGGGGCTAACGAACACCGGGGAGCTGTTTTTT | CASSARDRGLTNTGELFF
- | TRBJ1-3 | TRBV7-9 | - | TGTGCCAGCAGCTTCGACACATTCTCTGGAAACACCATATATTTT | CASSFDTFSGNTIYF
TRBD1 | TRBJ1-1 | TRBV28 | - | TGTGCCAGCAGCCAGGGACAGGGGGCGTCAGCTTTCTTT | CASSQGQGASAFF
- | TRBJ1-2 | TRBV9 | - | TGTGCCAGCACCAGCGTAGGCGTCTATGGCTACACCTTC | CASTSVGVYGYTF
TRBD2 | TRBJ2-1 | TRBV19 | - | TGTGCCAGTAGTATTGGCGGGAGTGGCAATGAGCAGTTCTTC | CASSIGGSGNEQFF
TRBD1 | TRBJ1-4 | TRBV28 | - | TGTGCCAGCAGGACAGGGGGTCTAGAGGAAAAACTGTTTTTT | CASRTGGLEEKLFF
- | TRBJ2-7 | TRBV29-1 | - | TGCAGCGTTGAATTGTTGCGCGAGCAGTACTTC | CSVELLREQYF
TRBD1 | TRBJ2-7 | TRBV7-7 | - | TGTGCTAGCAGCAGGGACAGGGGTAGAGAGCAGTACTTC | CASSRDRGREQYF
TRBD1 | TRBJ2-7 | TRBV28 | - | TGTGCCAGCAGTATCGGGACAGGGCCCCTCTACGAGCAGTACTTC | CASSIGTGPLYEQYF
TRBD2 | TRBJ2-7 | TRBV25-1 | - | TGTGCCAGCAGACCTGCCGAGGGGAGCGGGAGTCGTTCCTACGAGCAGTACTTC | CASRPAEGSGSRSYEQYF
TRBD2 | TRBJ2-1 | TRBV6-5 | - | TGTGCCAGCAGTTACCATAGCGGGGGAAACGGCAATGAGCAGTTCTTC | CASSYHSGGNGNEQFF
TRBD1 | TRBJ1-3 | TRBV7-9 | - | TGTGCCACCGGACAGGACTCTGGAAACACCATATATTTT | CATGQDSGNTIYF
TRBD1 | TRBJ2-7 | TRBV13 | - | TGTGCCAGCAGCCCCAGCCCCAGGGGGCGGGGTATTAGGACCTACGAGCAGTACTTC | CASSPSPRGRGIRTYEQYF
- | TRBJ1-4 | TRBV6-5 | - | TGTGCCAGCAGTTACTCTTTCAGGGCGAAGTCGGAAAAACTGTTTTTT | CASSYSFRAKSEKLFF
- | TRBJ1-1 | TRBV9 | - | TGTGCCAGCAGCGTAGCCCTTAACACTGAAGCTTTCTTT | CASSVALNTEAFF
- | TRBJ2-7 | TRBV5-1 | - | TGCGCCAGCAGCATGGGCCAGGGGCCACTCCACGAGCAGTACTTC | CASSMGQGPLHEQYF
- | TRBJ1-1 | TRBV7-6 | once | TGTGCCAGCAGGGAAGGAAGCGGCGCTTTCTTT | CASREGSGAFF